This T cell receptor (beta chain) comes out of a study of control samples from healthy donors and cancer patients. Profiling relied on immunoSEQ multiplex PCR, and the TCRdb table lists in-frame clones only, not all of them. The top ten clones hold 2% to 3% of a sample with around 140,000 clones, approximately 90% of them seen once. With 4 bases removed from V and 4 bases from J, the gap between germline ends came to 11 bases. There are 13 residues in the CDR3. Germline V gene data show CDR1 as MNHEY and CDR2 as SVGAGI. Material for sequencing was blood. The rearrangement links TRBV6-5 to TRBJ2-7; TRBD1 or TRBD2 may be the D gene (5 bases each). The sequence derives from a man in his forties or fifties in good health. CDR3 sequence: CASSFARGYEQYF. The CDR3 nucleotides are TGTGCCAGCAGTTTCGCGAGGGGTTACGAGCAGTACTTC.